This is a list of T cell receptor beta chains from one sample in a study of blood T cell repertoires in COVID-19. Here immunoSEQ multiplex PCR was the method, and the copy in TCRdb shows in-frame clones only, minus some. In the table there are 200,000 to 300,000 clones, about 90% of which are singletons. Sequencing used PBMCs or T cells enriched from blood (not recorded which). The receptor source for this set is a woman aged 40 to 49 who had been exposed to COVID-19. Both conserved end residues are part of each CDR3. A D gene is named only where the DNA matches it firmly. Clone sizes are given selectively: once, few, many, or a class where the clone is expanded.

v_call: TRBV11-3; d_call: NA; clone_size: NA; j_call: TRBJ2-5; cdr3_nt: TGTGCCAGCAGCTTAGGACGACATAGCCAAGAGACCCAGTACTTC; cdr3_aa: CASSLGRHSQETQYF
v_call: TRBV19; d_call: NA; clone_size: NA; j_call: TRBJ1-5; cdr3_nt: TGTGCCAGTAGTATAGCAGGAAATAACAATCAGCCCCAGCATTTT; cdr3_aa: CASSIAGNNNQPQHF
v_call: TRBV27; d_call: NA; clone_size: NA; j_call: TRBJ1-3; cdr3_nt: TGTGCCAGCACAGCAGGTCTTTCTGGAAACACCATATATTTT; cdr3_aa: CASTAGLSGNTIYF
v_call: TRBV5-6; d_call: TRBD1; clone_size: NA; j_call: TRBJ1-6; cdr3_nt: TGTGCCAGCAGCTTAGGGACAGGGAGCTCCTATAATTCACCCCTCCACTTT; cdr3_aa: CASSLGTGSSYNSPLHF
v_call: TRBV5-1; d_call: TRBD2; clone_size: NA; j_call: TRBJ2-1; cdr3_nt: TGTGCCAGCAGCTTATACAGCGGGAGGGCCGGGGGTGAGCAGTTCTTC; cdr3_aa: CASSLYSGRAGGEQFF
v_call: TRBV19; d_call: NA; clone_size: NA; j_call: TRBJ1-2; cdr3_nt: TGTGCCAGTAGTAACAGGATAGGGTGGAATGGCTACACCTTC; cdr3_aa: CASSNRIGWNGYTF
v_call: TRBV5-6; d_call: NA; clone_size: NA; j_call: TRBJ1-3; cdr3_nt: TGTGCCAGCAGCTTTTTCTCGGGTGACACCATATATTTT; cdr3_aa: CASSFFSGDTIYF
v_call: TRBV4-2; d_call: NA; clone_size: NA; j_call: TRBJ2-2; cdr3_nt: TGTGCCAGCAGCCAAGATAGTCAATCCGGGGAGCTGTTTTTT; cdr3_aa: CASSQDSQSGELFF
v_call: TRBV28; d_call: NA; clone_size: NA; j_call: TRBJ1-2; cdr3_nt: TGTGCCAGCAGTTCAGTACAGGGCTGGTATGGCTACACCTTC; cdr3_aa: CASSSVQGWYGYTF
v_call: TRBV10-3; d_call: NA; clone_size: NA; j_call: TRBJ1-1; cdr3_nt: TGTGCCATCAGACAGAGTTTGAACACTGAAGCTTTCTTT; cdr3_aa: CAIRQSLNTEAFF
v_call: TRBV3-1/TRBV3-2; d_call: NA; clone_size: few; j_call: TRBJ2-7; cdr3_nt: TGTGCCAGCAGCCAAGAGGCCTTCTACGAGCAGTACTTC; cdr3_aa: CASSQEAFYEQYF
v_call: TRBV24-1; d_call: TRBD1; clone_size: NA; j_call: TRBJ1-2; cdr3_nt: TGTGCCACCAGTGATTCCGCCGGGACAGGGAGGGGAGGCTACACCTTC; cdr3_aa: CATSDSAGTGRGGYTF
v_call: TRBV18; d_call: NA; clone_size: NA; j_call: TRBJ2-3; cdr3_nt: TGTGCCAGCTCACCGTGGGGGGGCACAGATACGCAGTATTTT; cdr3_aa: CASSPWGGTDTQYF
v_call: TRBV27; d_call: NA; clone_size: NA; j_call: TRBJ2-3; cdr3_nt: TGTGCCAGCAGTCCCCTACGGGCAGATACGCAGTATTTT; cdr3_aa: CASSPLRADTQYF
v_call: TRBV6-5; d_call: NA; clone_size: NA; j_call: TRBJ2-7; cdr3_nt: TGTGCCAGCAAAGGGGGATCGACAGGAACCTACGAGCAGTACTTC; cdr3_aa: CASKGGSTGTYEQYF
v_call: TRBV28; d_call: NA; clone_size: few; j_call: TRBJ2-7; cdr3_nt: TGTGCCAGCAGCCCCGGGACAAGGGAAGCCTACGAGCAGTACTTC; cdr3_aa: CASSPGTREAYEQYF
v_call: TRBV9; d_call: TRBD1; clone_size: NA; j_call: TRBJ1-1; cdr3_nt: TGTGCCAGCAGCGGTAACCCTAGGCAGGGGGGGAACACTGAAGCTTTCTTT; cdr3_aa: CASSGNPRQGGNTEAFF
v_call: TRBV18; d_call: NA; clone_size: NA; j_call: TRBJ1-5; cdr3_nt: TGTGCCAGCTCACCGTCCGCTATATTTAGAGAGCAGCCCCAGCATTTT; cdr3_aa: CASSPSAIFREQPQHF
v_call: TRBV2; d_call: TRBD1; clone_size: NA; j_call: TRBJ1-5; cdr3_nt: TGTGCCAGCAGTGAAATGAGGACAGGCGGAAATCAGCCCCAGCATTTT; cdr3_aa: CASSEMRTGGNQPQHF
v_call: TRBV10-3; d_call: NA; clone_size: NA; j_call: TRBJ1-1; cdr3_nt: TGTGCCATCAGAGGGGAGGGACGCACTGAAGCTTTCTTT; cdr3_aa: CAIRGEGRTEAFF
v_call: TRBV7-2; d_call: TRBD2; clone_size: NA; j_call: TRBJ2-2; cdr3_nt: TGTGCCAGCAGCTCTCCCGGCGGGGGGCTCCCGGGCACCGGGGAGCTGTTTTTT; cdr3_aa: CASSSPGGGLPGTGELFF
v_call: TRBV2; d_call: TRBD1; clone_size: NA; j_call: TRBJ1-3; cdr3_nt: TGTGCCAGCGGAGAACGACAGGGCTCTGGAAACACCATATATTTT; cdr3_aa: CASGERQGSGNTIYF
v_call: TRBV5-3; d_call: NA; clone_size: NA; j_call: TRBJ2-3; cdr3_nt: TGTGCCAGAAGCTTGGTTGGACTGGAGACGAGGGGCACAGATACGCAGTATTTT; cdr3_aa: CARSLVGLETRGTDTQYF
v_call: TRBV28; d_call: TRBD1; clone_size: NA; j_call: TRBJ2-7; cdr3_nt: TGTGCCAGCAGTACAACACCGGGACAGGACGAGCAGTACTTC; cdr3_aa: CASSTTPGQDEQYF
v_call: TRBV7-8; d_call: NA; clone_size: NA; j_call: TRBJ1-3; cdr3_nt: TGTGCCAGCAGCCCCGGGTGGGGAAACACCATATATTTT; cdr3_aa: CASSPGWGNTIYF
v_call: TRBV7-9; d_call: NA; clone_size: NA; j_call: TRBJ1-2; cdr3_nt: TGTGCCAGCAGCAAAGCCGGCGGAAAATATGGCTACACCTTC; cdr3_aa: CASSKAGGKYGYTF
v_call: TRBV7-2; d_call: NA; clone_size: once; j_call: TRBJ1-2; cdr3_nt: TGTGCCAGCAGCTTAGCCAGGATGCAGTATGGCTACACCTTC; cdr3_aa: CASSLARMQYGYTF
v_call: TRBV6-4; d_call: TRBD1; clone_size: few; j_call: TRBJ1-2; cdr3_nt: TGTGCCAGCAGTGACACCAGGACAGGTGTTTATCGCTACACCTTC; cdr3_aa: CASSDTRTGVYRYTF
v_call: TRBV6-5; d_call: TRBD1; clone_size: once; j_call: TRBJ1-6; cdr3_nt: TGTGCCAGCAATAAGGGGGCGACGAGTTCACCCCTCCACTTT; cdr3_aa: CASNKGATSSPLHF
v_call: TRBV10-3; d_call: NA; clone_size: NA; j_call: TRBJ1-5; cdr3_nt: TGTGCCATCAGTGGTACTTCAGGGGATAGCAATCAGCCCCAGCATTTT; cdr3_aa: CAISGTSGDSNQPQHF
v_call: TRBV4-2; d_call: NA; clone_size: NA; j_call: TRBJ1-2; cdr3_nt: TGTGCCAGCAGCCAAGAGATCATCCGGGGGGCGACTGGCTACACCTTC; cdr3_aa: CASSQEIIRGATGYTF
v_call: TRBV3-1/TRBV3-2; d_call: NA; clone_size: NA; j_call: TRBJ1-3; cdr3_nt: TGTGCCAGCAGCCAGGGCTTAAACACCATATATTTT; cdr3_aa: CASSQGLNTIYF
v_call: TRBV30; d_call: TRBD1; clone_size: NA; j_call: TRBJ1-2; cdr3_nt: TGTGCCTGGAGCCCCCCAGGGGGAGCTAACTATGGCTACACCTTC; cdr3_aa: CAWSPPGGANYGYTF
v_call: TRBV4-3; d_call: NA; clone_size: NA; j_call: TRBJ1-2; cdr3_nt: TGCGCCAGCAGCCAAGATACGGGGTTTAACTATGGCTACACCTTC; cdr3_aa: CASSQDTGFNYGYTF
v_call: TRBV6-5; d_call: NA; clone_size: NA; j_call: TRBJ2-3; cdr3_nt: TGTGCCAGCAGTTACTCGTCAGGGTCCGCAGATACGCAGTATTTT; cdr3_aa: CASSYSSGSADTQYF
v_call: TRBV11-1; d_call: NA; clone_size: NA; j_call: TRBJ1-2; cdr3_nt: TGTGCCAGCAGCTTAGGAGGAGGGTATGGCTACACCTTC; cdr3_aa: CASSLGGGYGYTF
v_call: TRBV9; d_call: NA; clone_size: once; j_call: TRBJ1-2; cdr3_nt: TGTGCCAGCAGGCAGACTTCTAACTATGGCTACACCTTC; cdr3_aa: CASRQTSNYGYTF
v_call: TRBV5-8; d_call: NA; clone_size: NA; j_call: TRBJ1-4; cdr3_nt: TGTGCCAGCAGCCGGCGGGGAGAGGGGAATGAAAAACTGTTTTTT; cdr3_aa: CASSRRGEGNEKLFF
v_call: TRBV12-3/TRBV12-4; d_call: NA; clone_size: NA; j_call: TRBJ1-1; cdr3_nt: TGTGCCAGCAGTTTATCAGGTCCCACTGAAGCTTTCTTT; cdr3_aa: CASSLSGPTEAFF
v_call: TRBV6-1; d_call: TRBD2; clone_size: NA; j_call: TRBJ2-7; cdr3_nt: TGTGCCAGCAGTGAAGCCGTGACTAGCGGGGAACTCATGTACGAGCAGTACTTC; cdr3_aa: CASSEAVTSGELMYEQYF